Reported below is one T cell receptor beta chain. The CDR3 has 13 residues. Trimming removed 6 bases from V and 1 base from J, with 9 bases in between. The V gene's germline CDR1 is MNHEY and CDR2 SVGAGI. This record comes from a study of blood T cell repertoires in COVID-19. Looking at the study overall: Samples taken during acute and convalescent COVID-19 were collected in the United States, Italy and Spain. T cells, B-cell-depleted T cells, or PBMCs provided the cDNA or gDNA that served as material.

As originally analysed: Amplification with reference gene primers provided the estimates of nucleated cell counts. Profiled with immunoSEQ multiplex PCR; TCRdb holds only in-frame clones, not every one. The DNA gave D and trimming, while V, J and clone size come from that table. The sample lists tens of thousands of clones, almost 90% occurring once. The sequencing sample was made of peripheral blood. The chain carries TRBV6-5 and TRBJ1-1; tentative D call: TRBD1 (5 bases). This TCR derives from a man in his 60s with acute or convalescent COVID-19. The CDR3 protein is CASRDNWNTEAFF. In DNA, the CDR3 is TGTGCCAGCAGGGACAACTGGAACACTGAAGCTTTCTTT.